This TCR beta chain was observed in a study of naive and memory T cell subsets listed by TCRdb under 2017. About the study as a whole: According to the figure summarizing the samples, there were 10 blood donors, 7 tuberculin skin test biopsies and 3 saline control biopsies. PCR2 was typically a SYBR Green qPCR stopped at a set threshold; low-input samples could instead use end-point PCR (approximately 6 cycles). What the study reported, not specific to this receptor: The potential sensitivity of the RNA-based method to TCR transcript changes with T cell activation and differentiation was acknowledged.

The sample holds a few counts of this clonotype. The specificity of this receptor is unknown. Per-nucleotide qualities are absent, and no much larger clonotype sits a single base away. A robust, sensitive protocol for the amplification, sequencing and analysis of TCRs was described in the study, in which 3' ligation of a UMI-containing oligonucleotide to TCR cDNA was used. For whole blood analysis, roughly 2.5 ml of peripheral blood was drawn from adult healthy volunteers into Tempus tubes, and RNA was extracted according to the manufacturer's instructions. Before reverse transcription, total RNA that had not been cell sorted was treated with RQ1 DNase, with a target input of about 1 to 1,100 ng. To check how robust the pipeline was in samples where T cells make up a minority population, libraries were built from skin biopsies and whole blood. Libraries came from 5' RACE. The ligated cDNA was amplified in four rounds of PCR with nested alpha and beta constant region primers together with the SP2 primer. TCR RNA was reverse transcribed with SuperScript IV using alpha and beta constant region primers for the blood and skin samples. An oligonucleotide carrying the Illumina SP2 primer and a UMI was ligated to the cDNA 3' end using T4 RNA ligase 1. To prevent hairpin formation, the 12-nucleotide UMI was made up of two random hexamers with an eight-base spacer between them. From the second PCR onward, the TCR alpha and beta chain libraries were handled separately, and dual indexing was used for multiplexing. After pooling, the indexed libraries were analyzed by capillary electrophoresis and sequenced on either an Illumina MiSeq or NextSeq. Libraries were spiked with PhiX DNA at 5-7% so that base diversity was increased and cluster recognition was improved. The original methods were these. UMIs were extracted from read 2 by Demultiplexor and combined with the TCR sequence from read 1, and reads were split according to sample indices. V and J genes and V-J junctions were identified by Decombinator, and each TCR was assigned a five-part identifier that included V and J deletions. Collapsinator used UMIs to correct sequencing errors and PCR amplification heterogeneity, yielding UMI-based abundance per TCR. CDR3Translator turned identifiers into nucleotide sequence, translated that sequence into amino acids, and pulled out CDR3 regions based on terminal motifs. Error-corrected alpha and beta TCR counts from blood and skin were compared after normalization to input RNA amount. TCRdb reanalyzed the raw reads on its own, using fastp at Q25 for trimming and MiXCR for clone calling, and kept in-frame beta chains. Rows with a matching CDR3 protein are joined into one entry that keeps the most common DNA and genes. The V and J calls reflect TCRdb's pipeline rather than the authors' work. This sample holds some 60,000 distinct CDR3 sequences; over 6% were observed only once. The ten largest make up almost 10% of the sample.

CDR1 and CDR2 were assigned from the germline V gene as MDHEN and SYDVKM. V is cut back by 6 bases and J by 5 bases, with 9 bases in the junction unmatched. From its cysteine to its phenylalanine, the CDR3 spans 14 amino acids. CDR3 DNA is the only sequence kept; it has 42 bases, read in frame from the first base. The chain links TRBV28 with TRBJ1-1, with 7 central nucleotides matching TRBD1. The TCR comes from a female donor in good health. The DNA sequence reads TGTGCCAGCAGGATCAGACAGGGTCGGACTGAAGCTTTCTTT. Translated, this gives CASRIRQGRTEAFF.